The 9 T cell receptor beta chains below come from one sample, sequenced in a study of identifying expanded T cells in peripheral blood. Here immunoSEQ multiplex PCR was the method, and the copy in TCRdb shows in-frame clones only, minus some. The top ten hold 3.3% of the sample, which has 100,000 to 150,000 clones, 84% seen once. Source material: blood. The source is a person aged 18 to 69 in good health.

The gene calls are TRBV7-9 and TRBJ1-2; D is unclear. Trimming took off 5 bases at V and 5 bases at J, with 12 bases between the two ends. The CDR3 totals 13 residues. Germline V gives CDR1 SEHNR, CDR2 FQNEAQ (reference sequence). CDR3 region: CASSPGYGYGYTF. CDR3 nucleotides: TGTGCCAGCAGCCCTGGGTACGGGTATGGCTACACCTTC.

The gene calls are TRBV18 and TRBJ2-7; 7 nucleotides agree with TRBD1. This CDR3 has 16 residues. The germline gives CDR1 KGHSH, CDR2 LQKENI. The junction had 12 bases not matched to a gene; V was cut back by 1 base and J by 6 bases. CDR3 sequence: CASSPRQGTGASEQYF. DNA of the CDR3: TGTGCCAGCTCACCACGCCAGGGAACAGGGGCTAGCGAGCAGTACTTC.

V is TRBV14 and J is TRBJ1-2, with no clear D. This CDR3 comprises 17 residues. With 3 bases removed from V and 5 bases from J, the gap between germline ends came to 22 bases. The germline V gene encodes CDR1 SGHDN and CDR2 FVKESK. The CDR3 reads CASSHLDGLTGLYGYTF. CDR3 bases: TGTGCCAGCAGCCATCTTGATGGGTTGACGGGCCTTTATGGCTACACCTTC.

The chain combines TRBV4-3 with TRBJ1-3, with 7 bases fitting TRBD1. Germline V gene lookup returns CDR1 LGHNA and CDR2 YSLEER. This CDR3 region has 16 residues. V trimming: 2 bases; J trimming: 7 bases; junction bases outside the gene matches: 11. As DNA, the CDR3 is TGCGCCAGCAGCCAATTGATGACGGACAGGCGCAACACCATATATTTT. Residues: CASSQLMTDRRNTIYF.

Note on this clone: A read error may account for a junction end that differs from germline. The identical CDR3 is also encoded by other nucleotide sequences in the sample. The rearrangement uses TRBV9 and TRBJ1-2; D not certain. From germline, CDR1 is SGDLS and CDR2 YYNGEE. CDR3 length: 12 residues. The CDR3 DNA reads TGTGCCAGCAGCGCTACGGGGTATGGCTACACTTTC. Translated, it gives CASSATGYGYTF.

The V call is TRBV4-3, the J call TRBJ1-2, with TRBD1 identical over 11 bases. This CDR3 has 14 residues. V shed 3 bases, J shed 4 bases, and the junction held 1 base outside the gene matches. Per germline, CDR1 LGHNA and CDR2 YSLEER. DNA for the CDR3: TGCGCCAGCAGCCAGGACAGGGGGCTCTATGGCTACACCTTC. Protein sequence: CASSQDRGLYGYTF.

The chain combines TRBV7-8 with TRBJ1-5; weak D call: TRBD1 (5 bases). The germline V gene encodes CDR1 SGHVS and CDR2 FQNEAQ. Trimming took 6 bases from V and 3 from J, leaving 21 bases between them. The length of the CDR3 is 17 residues. CDR3 sequence reads: CASSPRVWGVNNQPQHF. CDR3 DNA: TGTGCCAGCAGTCCTAGGGTGTGGGGCGTTAACAATCAGCCCCAGCATTTT. Full variable domain (remainder filled in from reference TRBV7-8 and TRBJ1-5): GAGVSQSPRYKVAKRGQDVALRCDPISGHVSLFWYQQALGQGPEFLTYFQNEAQLDKSGLPSDRFFAERPEGSVSTLKIQRTQQEDSAVYLCASSPRVWGVNNQPQHFGDGTRLSIL.

The rearrangement joins TRBV5-8 to TRBJ2-5; tentatively, D is TRBD1 (7 bases). The CDR3 loop spans 14 amino acids. CDR1 and CDR2 (germline): SGHTS, YDEGEE. Between the trimmed V and J ends, which lost 4 bases and 3 bases, there was a span of 13 bases. The CDR3 DNA reads TGTGCCAGCAGCCAGGGGGGTCATGAAGAGACCCAGTACTTC. It encodes CASSQGGHEETQYF.

The gene calls are TRBV9 and TRBJ1-2, with 11 bases that match TRBD1. Looked up from germline, CDR1 is SGDLS and CDR2 is YYNGEE. Trimming at V came to 4 bases and at J to 4 bases, leaving 9 bases not matched to a gene. This CDR3 has 16 residues. The CDR3 reads CASSLGQGAISYGYTF. CDR3 in DNA: TGTGCCAGCAGCCTCGGACAGGGGGCGATTTCCTATGGCTACACCTTC.